This T cell receptor beta chain was captured in a study of blood T cell repertoires in COVID-19. Across the study: The origin of the acute and convalescent COVID-19 samples was the United States, Italy and Spain. T cells, B-cell-depleted T cells, or PBMCs supplied cDNA or gDNA.

This clone was observed once. Source study methods: Amplification of reference gene primers provided the estimated nucleated cell counts. Clones were sequenced by immunoSEQ multiplex PCR, and TCRdb holds only the in-frame ones, with some missing. For V, J and clone size, that table is used; D and trimming come from the DNA. The sample holds some 120,000 clones, roughly 91% seen once. The CDR3 sequence is 14 residues long. Germline CDR1 and CDR2: LGHDT and YNNKEL (reference sequence). V shed 2 bases, J shed 3 bases, and the junction held 3 bases outside the gene matches. What was sequenced was peripheral blood. This TCR derives from a human donor with acute or convalescent COVID-19. The donor label of this sample is uncertain. The genes are TRBV3-1 (or the pseudogene TRBV3-2) and TRBJ2-5; 7 bases line up with TRBD2. The CDR3 protein is CASSQNSGEETQYF. CDR3 bases: TGTGCCAGCAGCCAAAACAGCGGGGAAGAGACCCAGTACTTC.